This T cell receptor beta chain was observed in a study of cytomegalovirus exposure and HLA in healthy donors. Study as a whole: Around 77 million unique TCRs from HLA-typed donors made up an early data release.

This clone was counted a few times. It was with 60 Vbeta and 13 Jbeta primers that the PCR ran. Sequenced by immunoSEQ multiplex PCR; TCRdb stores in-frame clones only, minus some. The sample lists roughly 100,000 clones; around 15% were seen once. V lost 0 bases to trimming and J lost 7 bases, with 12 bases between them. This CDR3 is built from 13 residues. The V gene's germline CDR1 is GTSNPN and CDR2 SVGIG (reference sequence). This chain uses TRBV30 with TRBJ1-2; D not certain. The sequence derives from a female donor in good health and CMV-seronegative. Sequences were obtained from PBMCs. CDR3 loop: CAWSVSGFGGYTF. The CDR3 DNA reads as TGTGCCTGGAGTGTGTCGGGGTTTGGTGGCTACACCTTC.